This TCR beta chain was captured by sequencing in a study of blood T cells in healthy people across ages (dated by TCRdb to between 2014 and 2016). Concerning the study at large: In model experiments, template switching captured about one uniquely barcoded TCR beta cDNA molecule for every two T cells. Using deep sequencing normalized with unique cDNA molecular identifiers, the study measured how TCR beta repertoire diversity changes with age. Donors were grouped into four age groups: young (average approximately 16 years), middle-aged (approximately 41), aged (62) and long-lived (just over 80). Donors of different ages were randomly distributed across sequencing lanes to avoid experimental bias. Two additional independent replicas of 1 million unique cDNA reads from the same blood draw were analyzed for two donors (one aged 18 to 29 and one aged 80 or older).

CDR1 and CDR2, per the germline V gene, are SGHRS and YFSETQ. The CDR3 contains 14 residues, cysteine and phenylalanine counted. Only CDR3 DNA is held: 42 bases, read in frame from base 1. V lost 3 bases and J lost 2 bases; the stretch between them is 10 bases long. The donors were 40 or so Caucasian individuals from Russia, aged roughly 6 to 100 years, who were systemically healthy. Each donor gave ten milliliters of peripheral blood, collected into EDTA-treated Vacutainer tubes. Ficoll-Paque density-gradient centrifugation was used to isolate PBMCs, with at least 6.5 million obtained per sample. Total RNA was extracted from PBMCs with Trizol reagent, with at least 5.5 micrograms obtained per sample. For every donor, flow cytometry on a PBMC aliquot measured the percentage of naive CD45RAhigh/CD27high T cells. The investigation overall reported the following: Bulk unsorted PBMC profiling prevented conclusive comparison of naive and antigen-experienced compartments. Compared with the aged group, the long-lived group had more naive CD4+ T cells, fewer expanded clones and increased TCR diversity, suggesting age selection. As age increased, observed TCR beta diversity per million T cells dropped in a roughly linear way, and a significant reduction was already evident by age 40. Observed TCR beta diversity correlated strongly with the percentage of naive T cells measured by flow cytometry. Estimates of total diversity from one million sequenced T cells were regarded as lower bounds and underestimates. Donor CMV infection status was unknown, potentially confounding age-related changes in expanded clonotypes.

To note about this clonotype: Its antigen remains unidentified. One base away there is no much larger clone; base qualities are not given.

Receptor libraries were prepared by 5' RACE. TCRdb records Illumina HiSeq 2500 as the sequencer. A second PCR of roughly 6 to 11 cycles was run with a J-beta primer mix and a sample-barcoded 5' primer. A template-switch 5' adaptor carrying 12 random nucleotides introduced a unique molecular identifier onto each TCR beta cDNA molecule. Each sample yielded at least 3 million CDR3-containing paired-end reads. First-strand cDNA was synthesized from all RNA with the Mint cDNA synthesis kit, primed by a TRBC-specific oligonucleotide. After uracil-DNA glycosylase treatment, a first 18-cycle PCR used universal primers M1SS and BC2_uni_R on all cDNA. The authors' pipeline ran thus. Normalization of each sample was performed by random selection of 1 million high-quality reads, each carrying a distinct molecular identifier. Instead of being binned into consensus sequences, reads with shared molecular identifiers were discarded. MiTCR, with a Q25 quality threshold and the strictest error-elimination algorithm, was used for CDR3 identification, clonotype clustering and error correction. A nonparametric unseen species model with Euler transformation was used to estimate a lower bound on total TCR beta diversity. Clones were called with MiXCR by TCRdb after fastp trimmed the public reads at Q25, and only in-frame beta chains were retained. Every entry covers one CDR3 protein and lists the most common genes and DNA from its rows. TCRdb, rather than the study authors, made the V and J calls. This sample gives hundreds of thousands of distinct CDR3 sequences in total; 25% to 30% of them show up just once. The ten top clones hold 15% to 18% of the sample.

Sequencing was performed on blood. This receptor chain uses TRBV5-1 and TRBJ2-3; the D match is possibly TRBD1 or TRBD2, with 5 bases aligned in each. The sequence was obtained from a woman older than 75 in good health. The CDR3 in this case is CASSSGPNTDTQYF. In nucleotides, the sequence is TGCGCCAGCAGCTCGGGGCCTAACACAGATACGCAGTATTTT.